The clone carrying this TCR beta chain was counted only a few times. Antigen: not known. These data are taken from a study of beta chain features in type 1 diabetes. CDR3 size: 15 residues. CDR1 is SGDLS and CDR2 is YYNGEE in the germline V gene. V lost 2 bases, J lost 1 base, and 1 base stayed unmatched. Expressed TCRB transcripts were sequenced, since all the RNA that had been isolated was reverse transcribed. Assay: immunoSEQ multiplex PCR; the TCRdb copy retains only in-frame clones and omits some. Of around 710,000 clones in the sample, roughly 12% were seen once. General study points: In comparison with healthy donors, patients had naive, central memory and Treg TCRB repertoires that appeared more similar. TCRB CDR3 length was moderately but significantly reduced in all four CD4+ subsets of Type 1 diabetes patients.

Per donor, one heparinised blood draw averaged roughly 110 mL. The authors sorted CD4+ naive, central memory, regulatory and stem cell-like memory cells via CD45RO/CCR7/CD25/CD127/CD95/CD27. Purities over 95% were achieved in all sorted populations. The chain employs TRBV9 and TRBJ2-2; 8 positions match TRBD2. This TCR was sampled from a man younger than 40 with type 1 diabetes. The sequenced sample consisted of naive CD4+ T cells from blood. CDR3 coding DNA: TGTGCCAGCAGCGTTCTAGCGGGGAACACCGGGGAGCTGTTTTTT. Amino acids: CASSVLAGNTGELFF. Full variable domain (missing parts from reference TRBV9 and TRBJ2-2): DSGVTQTPKHLITATGQRVTLRCSPRSGDLSVYWYQQSLDQGLQFLIQYYNGEERAKGNILERFSAQQFPDLHSELNLSSLELGDSALYFCASSVLAGNTGELFFGEGSRLTVL.